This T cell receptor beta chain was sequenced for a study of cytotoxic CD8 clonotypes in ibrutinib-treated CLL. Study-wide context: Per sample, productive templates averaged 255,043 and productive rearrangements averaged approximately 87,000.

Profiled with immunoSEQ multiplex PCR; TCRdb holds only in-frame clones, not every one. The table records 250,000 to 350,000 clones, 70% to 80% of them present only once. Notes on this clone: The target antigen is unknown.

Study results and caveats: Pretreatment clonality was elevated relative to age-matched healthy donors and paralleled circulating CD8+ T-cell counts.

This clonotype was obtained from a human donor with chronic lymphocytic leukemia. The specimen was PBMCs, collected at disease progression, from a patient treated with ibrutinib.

Here the CDR3 reads CASSRQVSNQPQHF. The CDR3 DNA reads as TGTGCCAGCAGTAGACAGGTTAGCAATCAGCCCCAGCATTTT. This chain links TRBV2 with TRBJ1-5, with D perhaps matching TRBD1 (6 bases). This CDR3 comprises 14 residues. Trimming removed 5 bases at V and 0 bases at J, with 8 bases between. Germline V CDR1 and CDR2: SNHLY, FYNNEI.